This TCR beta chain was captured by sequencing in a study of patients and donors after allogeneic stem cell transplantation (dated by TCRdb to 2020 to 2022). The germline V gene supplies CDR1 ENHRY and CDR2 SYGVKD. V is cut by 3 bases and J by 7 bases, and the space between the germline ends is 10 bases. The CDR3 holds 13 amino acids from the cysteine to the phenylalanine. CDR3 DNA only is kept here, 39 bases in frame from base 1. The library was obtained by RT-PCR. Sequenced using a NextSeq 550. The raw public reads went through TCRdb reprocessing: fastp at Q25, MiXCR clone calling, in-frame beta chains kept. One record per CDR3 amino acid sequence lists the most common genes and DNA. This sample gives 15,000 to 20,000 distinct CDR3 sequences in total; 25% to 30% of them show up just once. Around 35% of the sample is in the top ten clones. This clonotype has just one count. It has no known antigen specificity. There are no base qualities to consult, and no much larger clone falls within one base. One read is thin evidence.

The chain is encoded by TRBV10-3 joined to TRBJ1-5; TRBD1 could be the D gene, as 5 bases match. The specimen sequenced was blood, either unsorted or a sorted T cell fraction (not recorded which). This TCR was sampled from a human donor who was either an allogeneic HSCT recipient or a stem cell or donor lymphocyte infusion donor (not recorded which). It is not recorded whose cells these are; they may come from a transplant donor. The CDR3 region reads CAISDRQSQPQHF. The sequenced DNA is TGTGCCATCAGTGACAGACAGAGCCAGCCCCAGCATTTT.